The source of this TCR beta chain is a study of T cell clonotyping in hematopoietic cell transplantation. Deletions cut 1 base from V and 2 bases from J, with 5 bases between. This CDR3 has 13 amino acids. CDR1 SGHTA and CDR2 FQGNSA come from the germline V gene. The repertoire was sequenced with immunoSEQ multiplex PCR; TCRdb's copy has only in-frame clones and lacks some. The sample lists about 5,700 clones; 75% to 85% were seen once. A word on this clone: Its antigen remains unknown.

Blood collection times were about day -28 and days 30, 100, 180 posttransplant. Overall study findings and caveats: After transplant, recipient diversity fell while pathologically expanded clonotypes grew through day 180.

The chain links TRBV7-2 to TRBJ1-1, with D hard to call. This sample comprised PBMCs, obtained 100 days after allogeneic stem cell transplant. This sequence originates from a male patient aged 45-59 years who had an allogeneic stem cell transplant from an unrelated donor, so the T cells may come from the graft donor. Some clones in this sample may be carry-over from other donors' samples. The CDR3, as DNA: TGTGCCAGCAGCTTAGGGTCCAACACTGAAGCTTTCTTT. Its protein product is CASSLGSNTEAFF. Combining the CDR3 with reference TRBV7-2 and TRBJ1-1 gives the whole variable domain GAGVSQSPSNKVTEKGKDVELRCDPISGHTALYWYRQSLGQGLEFLIYFQGNSAPDKSGLPSDRFSAERTGGSVSTLTIQRTQQEDSAVYLCASSLGSNTEAFFGQGTRLTVV.